This is a list of T cell receptor beta chains from one sample in a study of high-grade serous ovarian cancer treatment subgroups. TCRdb keeps only in-frame clones here, not all; method: immunoSEQ multiplex PCR. The table has under 20,000 clones, under 85% seen once. The sequencing sample was made of tumor tissue. These receptors were obtained from a human donor with high-grade serous ovarian cancer. Both conserved end residues are part of each CDR3. D genes are given only for firm matches. Not every row has a clone size; where given, it reads once, few, many or a size class.

>TRBV27|-|TRBJ2-1|medium-sized
TGTGCCAGCAGTCCGGGACTCAATACACGCAAGCAGTTCTTC
CASSPGLNTRKQFF
>TRBV4-3|-|TRBJ2-2|-
TGCGCCAGCAGTCCAGTAAGCGGGCGGTCCGGGGAGCTGTTTTTT
CASSPVSGRSGELFF
>TRBV28|-|TRBJ2-7|once
TGTGCCAGCAGTTTAAGGTACGAGCAGTACTTC
CASSLRYEQYF
>TRBV28|-|TRBJ2-7|-
TGTGCCAGCAGTTTATCCCCCAGCGTAGCTTCCTACGAGCAGTACTTC
CASSLSPSVASYEQYF
>TRBV6-5|-|TRBJ1-1|-
TGTGCCAGCAGCCGGACAGCTGAGTTCACTGAAGCTTTCTTT
CASSRTAEFTEAFF
>TRBV4-3|-|TRBJ1-2|-
TGCGCCAGCAGCCATTACCGGGACACCCCCTATGGCTACACCTTC
CASSHYRDTPYGYTF
>TRBV9|-|TRBJ2-3|-
TGTGCCAGCAGCGTGACAGGTTCCCCCACAGATACGCAGTATTTT
CASSVTGSPTDTQYF
>TRBV7-2|-|TRBJ1-5|-
TGTGCCAGCAGCACGTCAGGGGATCGCAGCAATCAGCCCCAGCATTTT
CASSTSGDRSNQPQHF
>TRBV5-1|-|TRBJ2-1|-
TGCGCCAGCAGCTTGAGTATCTATGAGCAGTTCTTC
CASSLSIYEQFF
>TRBV5-1|-|TRBJ1-1|-
TGCGCCAGCAGCTTGGCCGGGGGGTACGCTGAAGCTTTCTTT
CASSLAGGYAEAFF
>TRBV7-9|-|TRBJ2-1|-
TGTGCCAGCAGCTTAGAGAGAGGGGATAGGCAGTTCTTC
CASSLERGDRQFF
>TRBV7-7|TRBD1|TRBJ2-2|-
TGTGCTAGCAGCTTAGGTGGCGGGACAGGGTCCGGGGAGCTGTTTTTT
CASSLGGGTGSGELFF
>TRBV19|-|TRBJ1-2|few
TGTGCCAGTAGTATCGGGGGCGTATATGGCTACACCTTC
CASSIGGVYGYTF
>TRBV6-1|-|TRBJ1-1|-
TGTGCCAGCAGTGAAGGAGGGGGGGGGAACACTGAAGCTTTCTTT
CASSEGGGGNTEAFF
>TRBV7-9|-|TRBJ1-1|-
TGTGCCAGCAGCTGGACAGTGAACACTGAAGCTTTCTTT
CASSWTVNTEAFF
>TRBV27|TRBD1|TRBJ1-6|-
TGTGCCAGCAGTGAACAAGACCCGGGACAGGTTATAAATTCACCCCTCCACTTT
CASSEQDPGQVINSPLHF
>TRBV7-2|-|TRBJ2-2|few
TGTGCCAGCAGCCGGTCGGGGGGCGGGGGCACCGGGGAGCTGTTTTTT
CASSRSGGGGTGELFF
>TRBV6-1|-|TRBJ1-3|-
TGTGCCAGCAGTGATCTGGACGGACGCTCTGGAAACACCATATATTTT
CASSDLDGRSGNTIYF
>TRBV9|-|TRBJ2-1|few
TGTGCCAGCGGTGTGGAAACCTCTCTCCGGGACAATGAGCAGTTCTTC
CASGVETSLRDNEQFF
>TRBV6-1|TRBD1|TRBJ2-7|-
TGTGCCAGCAGTGTACAGGGGAAGGTTGAGCAGTACTTC
CASSVQGKVEQYF
>TRBV7-3|TRBD1|TRBJ1-1|-
TGTGCCAGCAGACTGAGACAGGGGAGTAAAGCTTTCTTT
CASRLRQGSKAFF
>TRBV7-2|-|TRBJ1-3|-
TGTGCCAGCAGCCCCCAAGTCAGGCGCCCTTCTGGAAACACCATATATTTT
CASSPQVRRPSGNTIYF
>TRBV14|-|TRBJ2-7|-
TGTGCCAGCAGCCAAGCTCAAGGCCCCGGTGTGACCGTTGGGGGACACTACGAGCAGTACTTC
CASSQAQGPGVTVGGHYEQYF
>TRBV7-8|-|TRBJ2-3|once
TGTGCCAGCAGCTTACCCTACCCAAATACGCAGTATTTT
CASSLPYPNTQYF
>TRBV5-6|-|TRBJ2-7|-
TGTGCCAGCAGCTGGCCGGGAGACACGCGCTACGAGCAGTACTTC
CASSWPGDTRYEQYF
>TRBV27|TRBD1|TRBJ2-2|-
TGTGCCAGCAGTTTAGCCGGGACAGGATTTAACACCGGGGAGCTGTTTTTT
CASSLAGTGFNTGELFF
>TRBV29-1|-|TRBJ1-2|-
TGCAGCGTCCGGACGCCCAACTATGGCTACACCTTC
CSVRTPNYGYTF
>TRBV29-1|-|TRBJ1-5|-
TGCAGCGTTACCACAGGGACCACTCAGCCCCAGCATTTT
CSVTTGTTQPQHF
>TRBV15|-|TRBJ1-3|once
TGTGCCACCAGCAGAGAAAGGGGGGGAACTGGAAACACCATATATTTT
CATSRERGGTGNTIYF
>TRBV27|TRBD1|TRBJ2-2|-
TGTGCCAGCAGCCAGACTCCCGGGACAGGGTTAACCGGGGAGCTGTTTTTT
CASSQTPGTGLTGELFF
>TRBV5-5|-|TRBJ1-5|-
TGTGCCAGCAGCTTGGGGTCGCTTGACAATCAGCCCCAGCATTTT
CASSLGSLDNQPQHF
>TRBV6-1|TRBD1|TRBJ1-1|-
TGTGCCAGCAGCCGAGGACAGGGCGTCCCTGAAGCTTTCTTT
CASSRGQGVPEAFF
>TRBV6-5|-|TRBJ1-5|-
TGTGCCAGCAGTTTTCAGGGGACCCAGCCCCAGCATTTT
CASSFQGTQPQHF
>TRBV27|TRBD2|TRBJ2-1|medium-sized
TGTGCCAGCAGGGGACTAGGGGAGGGGAACTGGGGTGAGCAGTTCTTC
CASRGLGEGNWGEQFF
>TRBV6-5|-|TRBJ1-1|-
TGTGCCAGCGGGGAACTTCTGACTGAAGCTTTCTTT
CASGELLTEAFF
>TRBV7-9|-|TRBJ2-7|-
TGTGCCAGCAGCCCCGAGTCCTACGAGCAGTACTTC
CASSPESYEQYF
>TRBV4-1|-|TRBJ1-3|-
TGCGCCAGCAGCCAAGATCCGGGGAGAAACACCATATATTTT
CASSQDPGRNTIYF
>TRBV7-2|-|TRBJ2-1|-
TGTGCCAGCAGCTTATACCGTCCTGTACCCTCAGGGAATGAGCAGTTCTTC
CASSLYRPVPSGNEQFF
>TRBV6-5|TRBD1|TRBJ2-7|-
TGTGCCAGCAACTCTCGGACAGGAAGGCGCGAGCAGTACTTC
CASNSRTGRREQYF
>TRBV5-1|TRBD2|TRBJ2-1|-
TGCGCCAGCAGCTCAGCGGGGGGGTACAATGAGCAGTTCTTC
CASSSAGGYNEQFF
>TRBV7-9|-|TRBJ1-2|-
TGTGCCAGCAGCCCCAGGACGGGGGGAATGAACTATGGCTACACCTTC
CASSPRTGGMNYGYTF
>TRBV2|-|TRBJ1-2|-
TGTGCCACCAAAGCTCCGGGACGGATAAGCGAAAACTATGGCTACACCTTC
CATKAPGRISENYGYTF
>TRBV7-9|TRBD2|TRBJ2-1|-
TGTGCCAGCAGCCTAACTAGCGGGGGGGTAAATGAGCAGTTCTTC
CASSLTSGGVNEQFF
>TRBV19|-|TRBJ1-1|-
TGTGCCAGTAGCCTAACAGGGACCACTGAAGCTTTCTTT
CASSLTGTTEAFF
>TRBV29-1|-|TRBJ1-3|-
TGCAGCGTTGATGACAGGCGGAGCTCTGGAAACACCATATATTTT
CSVDDRRSSGNTIYF
>TRBV5-1|-|TRBJ1-1|-
TGCGCCAGCAGCTTGTTCGGGCGAGACACTGAAGCTTTCTTT
CASSLFGRDTEAFF
>TRBV7-2|TRBD2|TRBJ2-7|-
TGTGCCAGCAGCTTTGGGCTAGCGGGGGGGGAGCAGTACTTC
CASSFGLAGGEQYF
>TRBV4-3|TRBD1|TRBJ1-6|-
TGCGCCAGCAGCCAATCGGGACAGGGTATACCACCCCTCCACTTT
CASSQSGQGIPPLHF
>TRBV28|TRBD1|TRBJ2-2|-
TGTGCCAGCTATGACAGGGGGCGGGTCACCGGGGAGCTGTTTTTT
CASYDRGRVTGELFF
>TRBV11-3|TRBD1|TRBJ2-7|-
TGTGCCAGCAGCTCCTTCGGGGCAGGGGGCTACGAGCAGTACTTC
CASSSFGAGGYEQYF
>TRBV9|-|TRBJ1-1|-
TGTGCCAGCAGCCTGTCCCTAGGGGACACTGAAGCTTTCTTT
CASSLSLGDTEAFF
>TRBV6-1|-|TRBJ2-1|few
TGTGCCAGCCAAAGGCTAGCTAAGTGGGATGAGCAGTTCTTC
CASQRLAKWDEQFF
>TRBV30|TRBD1|TRBJ1-4|-
TGTGCCTGGAGTGTACCCGGGACAGGGAACGAAAAACTGTTTTTT
CAWSVPGTGNEKLFF
>TRBV5-6|-|TRBJ1-1|few
TGTGCCAGCAGCTCGAGAAGGACTGAAGCTTTCTTT
CASSSRRTEAFF